This is a list of T cell receptor beta chains from one sample in a study of T-cell memory formation after mild COVID-19. TCRdb passed the 5' RACE reads through MiXCR, listing each CDR3 protein once. Of a few hundred thousand distinct CDR3 sequences in the sample, 7.5% to 9.5% are singletons; the top ten hold roughly 23%. Sequenced sample: PBMCs or a T cell subset sorted from them (not recorded which). These TCRs come from a man aged 18 to 30 who had mild COVID-19 (a few samples of this study predate the infection). Cell type and time point are not known. Each CDR3 is given without its conserved first and last residue. A D gene is named only where the DNA matches it firmly.

TRBV7-2	-	ASSFVTGKETQY
TRBV25-1	-	ASSEPGRQPQH
TRBV5-5	TRBD1	ASSFTGGNTGELF
TRBV6-4	-	ATPCLSRDTEAF
TRBV5-1	-	ASSPGTGQVGRTYNEQF
TRBV12-3/TRBV12-4	-	ASSLGGVRDYGYT
TRBV12-3/TRBV12-4	-	ASSNRDIYNEQF
TRBV4-1	-	ASSQVWPTTRSRVNQPQH
TRBV4-3	-	ASSQGLSGSFYGYT
TRBV10-3	-	DISEPGRDTEAF
TRBV7-9	TRBD2	ASSRSPSGGYTDTQY
TRBV18	-	ASSPVGRANQPQH
TRBV20-1	-	SARAGAKTQY
TRBV30	-	AWSPSTLRGDTQY
TRBV20-1	-	SAREGTREELF
TRBV4-3	-	ASSQAPGSYGYT
TRBV20-1	-	SARDRVELRETQY
TRBV18	TRBD1	ASSPLGQGRSEQF
TRBV25-1	-	ASSGPGAKTF
TRBV14	-	AISVGAVYEQY
TRBV14	-	ASSQAGYGSPLH
TRBV7-9	-	ASSPRRLYGYT
TRBV6-2/TRBV6-3	-	ASSYPNEQF
TRBV30	-	AWSAGRTGYT
TRBV7-9	TRBD1	ASSARQGWSEAF
TRBV29-1	-	SVGVLDEQF
TRBV5-4	TRBD2	ASSSRTSSETQY
TRBV20-1	TRBD1	SARDRGQGAIAEAF
TRBV20-1	-	SARENPGNTGELF
TRBV5-6	TRBD1	ASSSQTGTGMNTEAF
TRBV4-1	-	ASSQGGARGAKNIQY
TRBV18	-	ASSPERGEQY
TRBV7-9	-	ASSLDFYGYT
TRBV4-2	-	ASSHGEQASPYEQY
TRBV7-9	-	ASSLDGTPEQY
TRBV7-9	-	ASTLGEGHVY
TRBV19	-	ASSPRTHTETYEQY
TRBV10-3	TRBD1	ARIRDRSYEQY
TRBV5-6	TRBD1	ASTVTGPYNEQF
TRBV11-2	-	ASSLDRLSYNEQF
TRBV20-1	-	SASSAPAGADTQY
TRBV4-1	-	ASSQGNLDTQY
TRBV9	-	ASSSHQGRETQY
TRBV20-1	-	SARSGRARETQY
TRBV12-3/TRBV12-4	TRBD1	ASAAQPGQAL
TRBV9	-	ASSLLAGANVLT
TRBV30	-	AWSVRRGGCGYT
TRBV4-2	-	ASSQRGDGNEKLF
TRBV20-1	-	SALQETYEKLF
TRBV28	-	ASSYLGTAGTDTQY
TRBV5-1	-	ASRARNTGELF
TRBV4-2	TRBD2	ASSRTSGGFYNEQF
TRBV11-1	-	ASSDQGRNIQY
TRBV4-2	TRBD2	ASSQRASGGANEQF
TRBV7-9	TRBD1	ASSRPTGESDTQY
TRBV27	-	ASSLGGVNQPQH
TRBV9	-	ASSEGGGQPQH